These T cell receptor beta chains were read from a single sample in a study of shared clonotypes between healthy human individuals. Clones were read by immunoSEQ multiplex PCR, and TCRdb kept only the in-frame ones, dropping some. The repertoire has 1.5 million to 2.5 million clones, over 85% of them found once; the top ten carry more than 0.9%. Material for sequencing was naive CD8+ T cells sorted from blood. Receptors originate from a man younger than 35 in good health. Each CDR3 is given with its conserved first and last residue. A D gene is named only where the DNA matches it firmly. For some rows the clone size is stated as once, few or many, or as a class when expanded; others skip it.

TRBV15	16	TRBJ2-7	once	TRBD2	CATSRGLAGISYEQYF	TGTGCCACCAGCAGAGGGCTAGCGGGTATCTCCTACGAGCAGTACTTC
TRBV28	12	TRBJ1-1	.	.	CASRAGGTEAFF	TGTGCCAGCAGGGCAGGAGGCACTGAAGCTTTCTTT
TRBV6-1	14	TRBJ1-1	.	.	CASTPGVGDTEAFF	TGTGCCAGCACTCCGGGGGTGGGGGACACTGAAGCTTTCTTT
TRBV4-1	16	TRBJ2-7	.	TRBD1	CASSQDVQGALREQYF	TGCGCCAGCAGCCAAGATGTGCAGGGGGCCCTACGCGAGCAGTACTTC
TRBV7-8	14	TRBJ1-5	.	.	CASSLGGESQPQHF	TGTGCCAGCAGCTTAGGAGGGGAAAGTCAGCCCCAGCATTTT
TRBV6-4	15	TRBJ2-1	.	.	CASSDRSSSYNEQFF	TGTGCCAGCAGTGATAGGTCCAGCTCCTACAATGAGCAGTTCTTC
TRBV2	13	TRBJ1-2	.	.	CASSWTKGYGYTF	TGTGCCAGCAGTTGGACTAAAGGGTATGGCTACACCTTC
TRBV5-1	14	TRBJ2-3	once	TRBD1	CASTGTAITDTQYF	TGCGCCAGCACGGGGACAGCCATCACAGATACGCAGTATTTT
TRBV15	15	TRBJ2-1	.	TRBD2	CATSRAPGGLDEQFF	TGTGCCACCAGCAGAGCCCCGGGAGGGCTGGATGAGCAGTTCTTC
TRBV5-6	12	TRBJ2-1	.	.	CASSLEMNEQFF	TGTGCCAGCAGCTTGGAAATGAATGAGCAGTTCTTC
TRBV6-6	16	TRBJ1-2	once	TRBD1	CASSYSGQGAVGGYTF	TGTGCCAGCAGTTACTCGGGACAGGGGGCTGTAGGTGGCTACACCTTC
TRBV4-1	14	TRBJ1-3	.	.	CASSPPVVGNTIYF	TGCGCCAGCAGCCCCCCCGTCGTTGGAAACACCATATATTTT
TRBV12-1	20	TRBJ2-7	.	.	CASSFDSPPPVSKGSYEQYF	TGTGCCAGCAGCTTTGATAGCCCCCCGCCAGTAAGTAAGGGGAGCTACGAGCAGTACTTC
TRBV9	16	TRBJ1-3	once	.	CASSSPGEGTGNTIYF	TGTGCCAGCAGCTCCCCGGGGGAGGGCACTGGCAACACCATATATTTT
TRBV30	15	TRBJ2-3	many	.	CAFLDPTWSTDTQYF	TGTGCCTTCTTAGACCCAACGTGGAGCACAGATACGCAGTATTTT
TRBV27	14	TRBJ1-2	.	TRBD1	CASSPGQGAYGYTF	TGTGCCAGCAGCCCCGGACAGGGGGCTTATGGCTACACCTTC
TRBV14	15	TRBJ2-3	.	.	CASSQEDGILKEQYF	TGTGCCAGCAGCCAAGAAGACGGAATCCTAAAGGAGCAGTATTTT
TRBV5-4	14	TRBJ2-7	.	.	CASSLSGTTYEQYF	TGTGCCAGCAGCTTGTCAGGGACGACCTACGAGCAGTACTTC
TRBV10-3	15	TRBJ1-6	.	.	CAINDGFSYNSPLHF	TGTGCCATCAACGACGGCTTCTCCTATAATTCACCCCTCCACTTT
TRBV15	14	TRBJ2-1	.	.	CATSTGTGYNEQFF	TGTGCCACCAGCACCGGGACGGGCTACAATGAGCAGTTCTTC
TRBV28	13	TRBJ2-7	.	.	CASSSTRSYEQYF	TGTGCCAGCAGTTCCACAAGGTCGTACGAGCAGTACTTC
TRBV7-3	15	TRBJ1-2	.	TRBD1	CASSPGQGTGYGYTF	TGTGCCAGCAGCCCAGGACAGGGAACCGGCTATGGCTACACCTTC
TRBV7-2	16	TRBJ2-7	.	.	CASSLGPGHFSYEQYF	TGTGCCAGCAGCTTAGGTCCCGGCCACTTCTCCTACGAGCAGTACTTC
TRBV30	17	TRBJ1-3	once	TRBD1	CAWSVRNRGLSGNTIYF	TGTGCCTGGAGTGTACGGAACAGGGGGCTTTCTGGAAACACCATATATTTT
TRBV30	13	TRBJ2-7	.	.	CACLKKGVNEQYF	TGTGCCTGCCTCAAAAAGGGGGTTAACGAGCAGTACTTC
TRBV7-8	17	TRBJ2-1	.	TRBD2	CASSRGLADQLYNEQFF	TGTGCCAGCAGCCGAGGACTAGCGGATCAATTGTACAATGAGCAGTTCTTC
TRBV25-1	12	TRBJ2-3	.	.	CASSGGADTQYF	TGTGCCAGCAGTGGAGGTGCAGATACGCAGTATTTT
TRBV5-5	15	TRBJ2-7	.	TRBD2	CASSSLASGSPEQYF	TGTGCCAGCAGCTCGTTGGCTAGCGGGAGTCCCGAGCAGTACTTC
TRBV7-2	16	TRBJ2-7	.	.	CASSLSGGPTSYEQYF	TGTGCCAGCAGCTTAAGTGGGGGGCCGACCTCCTACGAGCAGTACTTC
TRBV29-1	14	TRBJ1-4	.	TRBD1	CSVGQGRTNEKLFF	TGCAGCGTCGGACAGGGTCGGACTAATGAAAAACTGTTTTTT
TRBV30	14	TRBJ2-7	.	.	CAWSVGTDDYEQYF	TGTGCCTGGAGTGTTGGGACGGACGACTACGAGCAGTACTTC